Listed here are 3 T cell receptor beta chains from one sample, sequenced in a study of T-cell reconstitution after alpha-beta-depleted transplantation in children. The library targeted TCRbeta and was prepared with unique molecular identifiers. Using its own MiXCR run on the PCR reads, TCRdb lists one record per CDR3 protein. Here the sample spans more than 150,000 distinct CDR3 sequences, more than 12% being singletons. This sample comprised PBMCs from the stem cell graft donor, obtained from the stem cell graft. These receptors all stem from a human donor who donated a stem cell graft to a child with acute lymphoblastic leukemia.

This clonotype was seen many times. The gene calls are TRBV9 and TRBJ2-1, with 9 positions matching TRBD1. The CDR3 runs to 15 residues. V gave up 3 bases and J gave up 1 base; unmatched junction bases: 2. CDR1 is SGDLS and CDR2 is YYNGEE in the germline V gene. CDR3 region: CASSAGTGSYNEQFF. DNA of the CDR3: TGTGCCAGCAGCGCCGGGACAGGGTCCTACAATGAGCAGTTCTTC.

This clonotype came up many times. This chain joins TRBV10-3 and TRBJ2-3, with 11 bases lining up with TRBD2. The CDR3 is 16 amino acids. Trimming removed 10 bases from V and 4 bases from J; junction bases left unmatched: 13. Germline CDR1 ENHRY, CDR2 SYGVKD. The CDR3 region is CATAPSSTSGADTQYF. CDR3 in DNA: TGTGCCACCGCTCCATCGTCGACTAGCGGGGCAGATACGCAGTATTTT.

J is TRBJ2-1 and V is TRBV11-1; 8 nucleotides match TRBD1. Trimming took 5 bases from V and 9 from J; bases not matched to a gene: 18. CDR3 length: 17 amino acids. Germline V CDR1 and CDR2: SGHAT, FQDESV (reference sequence). CDR3 amino acids: CASSQTSIRTGIGEQFF. The DNA for the CDR3 is TGTGCCAGCAGCCAAACGTCTATCAGGACAGGGATAGGTGAGCAGTTCTTC.